The present T cell receptor beta chain was sequenced within a study of control samples from healthy donors and cancer patients. The CDR3 is made up of 14 amino acids. V lost 3 bases and J lost 2, with 10 bases in between. Looked up from germline, CDR1 is LNHDA and CDR2 is SQIVND (reference sequence). Data came from immunoSEQ multiplex PCR; TCRdb stores just in-frame clones and leaves some out. The sample lists more than 45,000 clones, approximately 90% seen once, with 0.91% in the top ten. The specimen was PBMCs. The TCR comes from a man aged 25 to 40 with colorectal cancer. The chain joins TRBV19 to TRBJ1-1; D may be TRBD1 (6 bases). The CDR3 spells CASSIQGINTEAFF. CDR3 coding DNA: TGTGCCAGTAGTATCCAGGGGATTAACACTGAAGCTTTCTTT. Using reference TRBV19 and TRBJ1-1 for the parts outside the CDR3, the full variable domain is DGGITQSPKYLFRKEGQNVTLSCEQNLNHDAMYWYRQDPGQGLRLIYYSQIVNDFQKGDIAEGYSVSREKKESFPLTVTSAQKNPTAFYLCASSIQGINTEAFFGQGTRLTVV.